The 30 T cell receptor beta chains given below trace back to one sample, sequenced in a study of T cell responses to AZD1222 COVID-19 vaccine. The repertoire was sequenced with immunoSEQ multiplex PCR; TCRdb's copy has only in-frame clones and lacks some. Here the sample spans roughly 97,000 clones, 70% to 90% being singletons. The specimen was peripheral blood, collected on day 0 of AZD1222 vaccination. The origin of the receptors is an adult in good health.

The chain has TRBV9 and TRBJ2-7, with D perhaps TRBD2 (6 bases). Looked up from germline, CDR1 is SGDLS and CDR2 is YYNGEE. This CDR3 region has 15 residues. Trimming removed 4 bases from V and 3 bases from J, with 17 bases in between. The CDR3 loop reads CASSPRGTVSYEQYF. The CDR3 DNA sequence: TGTGCCAGCAGCCCCCGCGGGACGGTCAGCTACGAGCAGTACTTC. The full variable domain, with the rest looked up from reference TRBV9 and TRBJ2-7, is DSGVTQTPKHLITATGQRVTLRCSPRSGDLSVYWYQQSLDQGLQFLIQYYNGEERAKGNILERFSAQQFPDLHSELNLSSLELGDSALYFCASSPRGTVSYEQYFGPGTRLTVT.

The gene calls are TRBV5-1 and TRBJ1-4; no clear D. The CDR3 is 15 residues long. Germline-derived CDR1 and CDR2 are SGHRS and YFSETQ. Trimming stripped 4 bases from V and 0 bases from J, with 10 bases between. The CDR3 protein is CASSHTSATNEKLFF. CDR3 coding DNA: TGCGCCAGCAGCCACACAAGCGCAACTAATGAAAAACTGTTTTTT.

The chain recombines TRBV5-1 with TRBJ1-2, with unresolved D. The germline gives CDR1 SGHRS, CDR2 YFSETQ. CDR3 size: 17 residues. Deletions cut 0 bases from V and 4 bases from J, with 19 bases between. The DNA for the CDR3 is TGCGCCAGCAGCTTGGCCCTGGGCCTCTCATTGGCCTATGGCTACACCTTC. It specifies CASSLALGLSLAYGYTF.

The chain combines TRBV30 with TRBJ1-2; D ambiguous. V lost 2 bases and J lost 8, with 15 bases in between. This CDR3 region has 13 residues. The germline CDR1 and CDR2 sequences are GTSNPN and SVGIG (reference sequence). The CDR3: CAWSRGPHKGYTF. The CDR3 bases are TGTGCCTGGAGTCGGGGTCCCCACAAGGGCTACACCTTC.

The V call is TRBV25-1, the J call TRBJ1-1, with TRBD1 matching 9 bases. CDR1 and CDR2 (germline): MGHDK, SYGVNS. The CDR3 has 13 amino acids. With V trimmed by 9 bases and J by 2 bases, 4 bases remained unmatched. Here the CDR3 reads CASKGQGNTEAFF. The CDR3 nucleotides are TGTGCCAGTAAGGGACAGGGTAACACTGAAGCTTTCTTT.

The CDR3 region has the DNA TGTGCCAGCAGCGCGGGACAGCCAGGGTATGAGACCCAGTACTTC. Its protein is CASSAGQPGYETQYF. The chain employs TRBV9 and TRBJ2-5, with 7 nucleotides matching TRBD1. Germline V lookup: CDR1 SGDLS, CDR2 YYNGEE. The CDR3 covers 15 residues. Trimming cost V 3 bases and J 5 bases; bases outside gene matches: 10.

The chain has TRBV6-6 and TRBJ1-1; D gene unclear. V shed 4 bases and J shed 1 base, with 10 bases lying between them. The CDR3 consists of 14 residues. Germline loops: CDR1 MNHNY, CDR2 SVGAGI (reference sequence). The CDR3 spells CASSSLRRNTEAFF. The CDR3 DNA reads as TGTGCCAGCAGTTCGTTGAGGCGGAACACTGAAGCTTTCTTT.

The chain has TRBV24-1 and TRBJ1-2, with D possibly matching TRBD1 (6 bases). Trimming cost V 4 bases and J 10 bases, with 18 bases left between them. This CDR3 is built from 14 residues. Germline loops: CDR1 KGHDR, CDR2 SFDVKD. CDR3 region: CATSDHDDRIVYTF. The CDR3, as DNA: TGTGCCACCAGTGACCACGATGACAGGATAGTCTACACCTTC.

By proportion, this clone is medium-sized. Other nucleotide sequences in the sample specify the same CDR3. V gene TRBV7-9 combines with J gene TRBJ1-2; 12 bases match TRBD1. V lost 1 base and J lost 3; bases outside the gene matches: 6. Germline V gives CDR1 SEHNR, CDR2 FQNEAQ (reference sequence). The CDR3 is 17 amino acids. The CDR3 sequence is CASSLEGTGGADYGYTF. The CDR3 coding sequence is TGTGCCAGCAGCTTAGAGGGGACAGGGGGCGCAGACTATGGCTACACCTTC. Looking up the rest from reference TRBV7-9 and TRBJ1-2 gives the full variable domain: DTGVSQNPRHKITKRGQNVTFRCDPISEHNRLYWYRQTLGQGPEFLTYFQNEAQLEKSRLLSDRFSAERPKGSFSTLEIQRTEQGDSAMYLCASSLEGTGGADYGYTFGSGTRLTVV.

V usage is TRBV2 and J usage is TRBJ2-7; D is possibly TRBD1 (6 bases). CDR3 length equals 15 residues. V lost 4 bases and J 2 bases, leaving 15 bases between the germline ends. CDR1 and CDR2 from the germline V gene are SNHLY and FYNNEI. CDR3 nucleotides: TGTGCCAGCAGTGTTTTTCCGGACAGACCCTACGAGCAGTACTTC. This encodes CASSVFPDRPYEQYF.

The chain links TRBV5-1 to TRBJ2-1; possibly TRBD2 for D (6 bases). V lost 2 bases and J 8 bases, leaving 20 bases between the germline ends. CDR3 size: 16 residues. Germline lookup yields CDR1 SGHRS and CDR2 YFSETQ. The CDR3 region has the DNA TGCGCCAGCAGCTTTCGGGGGACCCTCCCTGGCGATGAGCAGTTCTTC. Protein product: CASSFRGTLPGDEQFF. Together with reference TRBV5-1 and TRBJ2-1, the CDR3 gives the full variable domain: KAGVTQTPRYLIKTRGQQVTLSCSPISGHRSVSWYQQTPGQGLQFLFEYFSETQRNKGNFPGRFSGRQFSNSRSEMNVSTLELGDSALYLCASSFRGTLPGDEQFFGPGTRLTVL.

The chain has TRBV5-1 and TRBJ1-1, with 8 nucleotides matching TRBD1. J gave up 7 bases and V 5 bases, and 4 bases lay outside the gene matches. The CDR3 sequence is 12 residues long. Germline CDR1 SGHRS, CDR2 YFSETQ. The CDR3 spells CASSWTGLEAFF. As DNA, the CDR3 is TGCGCCAGCAGTTGGACAGGGCTTGAAGCTTTCTTT.

J is TRBJ1-5 and V is TRBV9; possible D gene TRBD1, 6 bases. The ends were cut back, 3 bases at V and 7 bases at J, with 14 bases in the middle. The CDR3 is 14 residues long. The germline V gene has CDR1 SGDLS and CDR2 YYNGEE. The CDR3 protein is CASSGGGRGQPQHF. The CDR3 DNA sequence: TGTGCCAGCAGCGGTGGGGGGCGCGGACAGCCCCAGCATTTT.

The CDR3 DNA sequence: TGCGCCAGCAGTGATGGCAGGGGTAATAATGAAAAACTGTTTTTT. It is translated as CASSDGRGNNEKLFF. The chain uses TRBV10-1 and TRBJ1-4, with D perhaps matching TRBD1 (6 bases). The CDR3 totals 15 residues. Germline CDR1 and CDR2: WNHNN and SYGVQD (reference sequence). V was clipped by 3 bases and J by 4 bases, with 12 bases between them.

The rearrangement joins TRBV19 to TRBJ1-5; no clear D. Trimming stripped 5 bases from V and 0 bases from J, with 5 bases between. Looked up from germline, CDR1 is LNHDA and CDR2 is SQIVND (reference sequence). The CDR3 is 13 amino acids. CDR3 nucleotides: TGTGCCAGTAGTCTTAGTAGCAATCAGCCCCAGCATTTT. This codes for CASSLSSNQPQHF.

The chain is built from TRBV10-3 and TRBJ1-1; weak D call: TRBD1 (5 bases). Deletions cut 6 bases from V and 1 base from J, with 18 bases between. This CDR3 spans 16 amino acids. The germline V gene encodes CDR1 ENHRY and CDR2 SYGVKD. The CDR3 region is CAIRRIYLQENTEAFF. CDR3 DNA sequence: TGTGCCATCAGGCGTATATACCTACAGGAGAACACTGAAGCTTTCTTT.

CDR3 bases: TGTGCCAGCAGTGAAGGGACTGCCGGAAACACCATATATTTT. Its protein is CASSEGTAGNTIYF. This chain links TRBV6-1 with TRBJ1-3; D not certain. Looked up from germline, CDR1 is MNHNS and CDR2 is SASEGT. Trimming cost V 1 base and J 4 bases, with 8 bases left between them. The CDR3 totals 14 residues.

A few counts support this clone. The CDR3 DNA reads as TGTGCCAGCAGCCAAGATCTCGGTGGGGGGCCTAGCACAGATACGCAGTATTTT. Amino acid sequence: CASSQDLGGGPSTDTQYF. The rearrangement joins TRBV3-1 (or the pseudogene TRBV3-2) to TRBJ2-3, with D perhaps TRBD1 or TRBD2 (6 bases each). This CDR3 region has 18 residues. Deletions cut 0 bases from V and 0 bases from J, with 16 bases between. From germline, CDR1 is LGHDT and CDR2 YNNKEL (reference sequence).

The V call is TRBV13, the J call TRBJ1-2, with D possibly TRBD1 on 5 matching bases. V lost 6 bases to trimming and J lost 5 bases, with 10 bases between them. From germline, CDR1 is PRHDT and CDR2 FYEKMQ (reference sequence). The CDR3 loop spans 12 amino acids. The CDR3 sequence: CASRGREYGYTF. The CDR3 coding sequence is TGTGCCAGCAGGGGCAGGGAATATGGCTACACCTTC.

The chain links TRBV6-4 to TRBJ2-1; weak D call: TRBD1 (6 bases). Germline-derived CDR1 and CDR2 are MRHNA and SNTAGT. Trimming shortened V by 4 bases and J by 2 bases, and 12 bases separated the two germline ends. This CDR3 comprises 15 residues. The CDR3 loop reads CASSVQDSAYNEQFF. The CDR3 DNA is TGTGCCAGCAGTGTCCAGGACAGCGCCTACAATGAGCAGTTCTTC.

The V gene is TRBV19, the J gene TRBJ1-1, with TRBD1 matching 7 bases. This CDR3 spans 16 amino acids. With V trimmed by 3 bases and J by 0 bases, 7 bases remained unmatched. Germline values: CDR1 LNHDA, CDR2 SQIVND (reference sequence). The CDR3 spells CASSISRDRMNTEAFF. CDR3 coding DNA: TGTGCCAGTAGTATTAGTCGGGACAGAATGAACACTGAAGCTTTCTTT.

This chain joins TRBV4-1 and TRBJ1-5, with D maybe TRBD1 (5 bases). The CDR3 extends over 15 amino acids. Trimming pared 3 bases from V and 11 bases from J, leaving 20 bases between. Germline loops: CDR1 MGHRA, CDR2 YSYEKL. CDR3 coding DNA: TGCGCCAGCAGCCATGGGGTAGGGGCCACCCAGGCCCAGCATTTT. It is translated as CASSHGVGATQAQHF.

CDR3: CAWSRDTVGYTF. Here the CDR3 DNA reads TGTGCCTGGAGCCGGGACACGGTGGGCTACACCTTC. The chain uses TRBV30 and TRBJ1-2; D may be TRBD1 (6 bases). Trimming took 3 bases from V and 8 from J, leaving 13 bases between them. Looked up from germline, CDR1 is GTSNPN and CDR2 is SVGIG (reference sequence). CDR3 length equals 12 residues.

This chain connects TRBV5-4 to TRBJ1-2, with D perhaps TRBD1 (5 bases). Trimming left V 4 bases short and J 2 bases short, with 9 bases between. From germline, CDR1 is SGHNT and CDR2 YYREEE (reference sequence). This CDR3 is 13 amino acids long. DNA for the CDR3: TGTGCCAGCAGCGTTGACAGAAACTATGGCTACACCTTC. It specifies CASSVDRNYGYTF. The variable domain in full, with the rest retrieved from reference TRBV5-4 and TRBJ1-2, is ETGVTQSPTHLIKTRGQQVTLRCSSQSGHNTVSWYQQALGQGPQFIFQYYREEENGRGNFPPRFSGLQFPNYSSELNVNALELDDSALYLCASSVDRNYGYTFGSGTRLTVV.

The J gene is TRBJ2-7, the V gene TRBV27; D not resolved. The CDR3 totals 11 residues. V dropped 7 bases and J dropped 7 bases, with 11 bases sitting between them. Germline V gene sequence: CDR1 MNHEY, CDR2 SMNVEV (reference sequence). For the CDR3, the DNA is TGTGCCAGCATACGCTCTAGGGAGCAGTACTTC. It encodes CASIRSREQYF.

V usage is TRBV10-1 and J usage is TRBJ1-2, with D uncertain. Germline V gene data show CDR1 as WNHNN and CDR2 as SYGVQD (reference sequence). There are 13 residues in the CDR3. V gave up 3 bases and J gave up 2 bases, with 7 bases separating them. The CDR3 bases are TGCGCCAGCAGTGATGGGCAGAACTATGGCTACACCTTC. This gives the protein CASSDGQNYGYTF.

About this clone: The conserved closing phenylalanine or tryptophan is absent in this CDR3, likely reflecting a read error. V gene TRBV18 combines with J gene TRBJ1-6, with a weak D call TRBD1 (6 bases). From germline, CDR1 is KGHSH and CDR2 LQKENI. Trimming cost V 3 bases and J 7 bases, with 10 bases left between them. The CDR3 extends over 14 amino acids. The DNA of the CDR3 is TGTGCCAGCTCACCGGGGGCTGGGAATTCACCCCTCCACCTT. Translation gives CASSPGAGNSPLHL.

V gene TRBV2 combines with J gene TRBJ2-2, with 9 nucleotides matching TRBD1. In germline, CDR1 is SNHLY, CDR2 FYNNEI. Unmatched junction bases numbered 3, after V lost 7 bases and J lost 0 bases. The CDR3 is 15 residues long. CDR3 nucleotides: TGTGCCAGCACCGACAGGGGGTCGAACACCGGGGAGCTGTTTTTT. Amino acid sequence: CASTDRGSNTGELFF.

The rearrangement uses TRBV5-4 and TRBJ2-3; TRBD2 agrees at 7 bases. The J segment lost 4 bases and the V segment lost 2 bases, leaving 7 bases of the junction unmatched. Germline CDR1 SGHNT, CDR2 YYREEE (reference sequence). This CDR3 has 15 residues. The CDR3 protein is CASSFMGGLADTQYF. The CDR3 region has the DNA TGTGCCAGCAGCTTTATGGGGGGGTTGGCAGATACGCAGTATTTT.

The rearrangement uses TRBV3-1 (or the pseudogene TRBV3-2) and TRBJ1-2; D gene ambiguous. The CDR3 extends over 15 amino acids. Germline loops: CDR1 LGHDT, CDR2 YNNKEL (reference sequence). The germline V and J ends were trimmed by 1 base and 8 bases, with 17 bases remaining between them. The CDR3 loop reads CASSQGSGRAVGYTF. The CDR3 DNA reads as TGTGCCAGCAGCCAAGGGTCCGGGAGGGCCGTCGGCTACACCTTC.